The sequence of this T cell receptor (beta chain) was determined in a study of cytomegalovirus exposure and HLA in healthy donors. Findings and caveats of the study: Highly shared sequence variants in one cluster were likely a sequencing artifact. A link between a missense DCLRE1C variant and TCR beta V- and J-gene trimming emerged from a later analysis.

This clone was detected a few times. Its cognate antigen is unknown. Other DNA sequences in the same sample also yield this CDR3. PCR involved 60 Vbeta and 13 Jbeta primers. The assay was immunoSEQ multiplex PCR, and TCRdb's table has in-frame clones only and misses some. The data show just over 95,000 clones, approximately 81% seen once. This CDR3 has 15 residues. The ends were cut back, 4 bases at V and 4 bases at J, with 16 bases in the middle. Germline CDR1 MDHEN, CDR2 SYDVKM. The genes are TRBV28 and TRBJ1-1; D is undetermined. The receptor was derived from a woman aged 40-49 years in good health and CMV-seropositive. Sequenced material: PBMCs. The DNA for the CDR3 is TGTGCCAGCAGTTACAGAATTGATGAACTCACTGAAGCTTTCTTT. It is translated as CASSYRIDELTEAFF. Together with reference TRBV28 and TRBJ1-1, the CDR3 gives the full variable domain: DVKVTQSSRYLVKRTGEKVFLECVQDMDHENMFWYRQDPGLGLRLIYFSYDVKMKEKGDIPEGYSVSREKKERFSLILESASTNQTSMYLCASSYRIDELTEAFFGQGTRLTVV.